These T cell receptor beta chains were read from a single sample in a study of blood T cell repertoires in COVID-19. Profiled with immunoSEQ multiplex PCR; TCRdb holds only in-frame clones, not every one. The repertoire has approximately 270,000 clones, approximately 84% of them found once; the top ten carry less than 20%. The sequencing input was peripheral blood. All receptors come from a person in their 70s with COVID-19, enrolled during active disease. The CDR3 runs from the conserved cysteine through the conserved F or W. D genes are given only for firm matches. For some rows the clone size is stated as once, few or many, or as a class when expanded; others skip it.

clone size	D gene	V gene	J gene	CDR3 DNA	CDR3 protein
NA	NA	TRBV25-1	TRBJ1-2	TGTGCCAGCAGTGAATCATGGGGGACTGATAACTATGGCTACACCTTC	CASSESWGTDNYGYTF
NA	NA	TRBV19	TRBJ2-2	TGTGCCAGTAGTATTTGGCAGGCCGGTTTCTTCGGGGAGCTGTTTTTT	CASSIWQAGFFGELFF
NA	TRBD1	TRBV30	TRBJ1-5	TGTGCCTGGAGCCTCCGGGACAGGTTACAGCCCCAGCATTTT	CAWSLRDRLQPQHF
NA	TRBD1	TRBV2	TRBJ1-2	TGTGCCAGCAGTGAAGAGGGACAGGCTAACTATGGCTACACCTTC	CASSEEGQANYGYTF
NA	TRBD1	TRBV18	TRBJ1-2	TGTGCCAGCTCACCAGACCCCGGGACAGGGGGTCGTAACTATGGCTACACCTTC	CASSPDPGTGGRNYGYTF
NA	NA	TRBV5-1	TRBJ2-5	TGCGCCAGCAGCTTGTCCGGGGACTCCAGCCGGGAGACCCAGTACTTC	CASSLSGDSSRETQYF
NA	TRBD1	TRBV9	TRBJ1-1	TGTGCCAGCACACCACAGGGGCGGGAGAACACTGAAGCTTTCTTT	CASTPQGRENTEAFF
NA	NA	TRBV2	TRBJ2-6	TGTGCCAGCAGCTCTGACCCCCGGAGCTCTGGGGCCAACGTCCTGACTTTC	CASSSDPRSSGANVLTF
NA	TRBD1	TRBV27	TRBJ2-1	TGTGCCAGCAGTTTGTGGACAGGGTCGGGTGATGAGCAGTTCTTC	CASSLWTGSGDEQFF
once	NA	TRBV4-3	TRBJ1-4	TGCGCCAGCAGCCAAGACGGTAGCGCGGGTGAAAAACTGTTTTTT	CASSQDGSAGEKLFF
NA	TRBD1	TRBV6-5	TRBJ1-4	TGTGCCAGCAGGACGGGACAGGAGTATGAAAAACTGTTTTTT	CASRTGQEYEKLFF
NA	NA	TRBV24-1	TRBJ1-2	TGTGCCACCAGTGATTTGATCAGGGGATATGGCTACACCTTC	CATSDLIRGYGYTF
NA	NA	TRBV7-3	TRBJ1-5	TGTGCCAGCAGCGCGGGGCGGGGGGCGCGGATCGACAGCAATCAGCCCCAGCATTTT	CASSAGRGARIDSNQPQHF
NA	NA	TRBV15	TRBJ2-7	TGTGCCACCAGCAGAGGATGGAGAGAGCAGTACTTC	CATSRGWREQYF
few	TRBD1	TRBV2	TRBJ1-5	TGTGCCAGCACCAGGGACAGGGTGGGAAGCAATCAGCCCCAGCATTTT	CASTRDRVGSNQPQHF
NA	NA	TRBV6-5	TRBJ1-5	TGTGCCAGCAGCTACGGACGGGGTAATCAGCCCCAGCATTTT	CASSYGRGNQPQHF
NA	TRBD1	TRBV7-2	TRBJ1-3	TGTGCCAGCACCCCGGGACAGGGTCCCCGAAGCTCTGGAAACACCATATATTTT	CASTPGQGPRSSGNTIYF
NA	NA	TRBV10-3	TRBJ2-3	TGTGCCATCAGTGAAGGGGGGGCGAGTTACCAAGATACGCAGTATTTT	CAISEGGASYQDTQYF
NA	TRBD1	TRBV5-8	TRBJ1-2	TGTGCCAGCAGTTTAACAGGGGGCACCAACTATGGCTACACCTTC	CASSLTGGTNYGYTF
NA	TRBD1	TRBV28	TRBJ1-1	TGTGCCAGCAGCCGATACAGGGGTGAAGCTTTCTTT	CASSRYRGEAFF
NA	NA	TRBV19	TRBJ1-2	TGTGCCAGTAGTATGGCGCGGGGGCTGTATGGCTACACCTTC	CASSMARGLYGYTF
NA	TRBD1	TRBV6-5	TRBJ1-6	TGTGCCAGCAGTTTCACAGGGGGTAATTCACCCCTCCACTTT	CASSFTGGNSPLHF
NA	NA	TRBV6-2/TRBV6-3	TRBJ2-3	TGTGCCAGCAGTTCTGCGGATACGCAGTATTTT	CASSSADTQYF
few	NA	TRBV4-1	TRBJ1-1	TGCGCCAGCAGCCAAGTTCAGGGATCGACTGAAGCTTTCTTT	CASSQVQGSTEAFF
NA	NA	TRBV9	TRBJ1-6	TGTGCCAGCAGCGTTGGCCGACTTGATTCACCCCTCCACTTT	CASSVGRLDSPLHF
NA	NA	TRBV15	TRBJ2-5	TGTGCCACCAGCAGTTCCGGACAGATCCAAGAGACCCAGTACTTC	CATSSSGQIQETQYF
few	NA	TRBV19	TRBJ1-1	TGTGCCAGTAGGACAGGAATGAACACTGAAGCTTTCTTT	CASRTGMNTEAFF
few	TRBD2	TRBV11-2	TRBJ2-2	TGTGCCAGCAGCAAACCGTGGGGTAGCGGGAGGGCGAACACCGGGGAGCTGTTTTTT	CASSKPWGSGRANTGELFF
NA	NA	TRBV28	TRBJ2-7	TGTGCCAGCAGTTTACCGTCCGGTTCTTACGAGCAGTACTTC	CASSLPSGSYEQYF
once	TRBD1	TRBV27	TRBJ2-3	TGTGCCAGCAGGACCAGGGGGCGCATTGATACGCAGTATTTT	CASRTRGRIDTQYF
NA	TRBD1	TRBV9	TRBJ1-3	TGTGCCAGCAGCGCCCGGGACAGACAAAACACCATATATTTT	CASSARDRQNTIYF
NA	TRBD2	TRBV7-3	TRBJ2-1	TGTGCCAGCAGCTCCTTGACTAGCGGGGGAAGGATTTCATGGGCCAATGAGCAGTTCTTC	CASSSLTSGGRISWANEQFF
once	NA	TRBV28	TRBJ2-5	TGTGCCAGCAGTTTAAGGGGGGGGCAGCAAGAGACCCAGTACTTC	CASSLRGGQQETQYF
once	NA	TRBV19	TRBJ1-2	TGTGCCAGTAGTACCGCAGGGGATATCTATGGCTACACCTTC	CASSTAGDIYGYTF
NA	TRBD1	TRBV5-1	TRBJ2-5	TGCGCCAGCGCAAGGACAGGGGAGACCCAGTACTTC	CASARTGETQYF
NA	NA	TRBV6-2/TRBV6-3	TRBJ2-1	TGTGCCAGCAGTGCAGAATACAATGAGCAGTTCTTC	CASSAEYNEQFF